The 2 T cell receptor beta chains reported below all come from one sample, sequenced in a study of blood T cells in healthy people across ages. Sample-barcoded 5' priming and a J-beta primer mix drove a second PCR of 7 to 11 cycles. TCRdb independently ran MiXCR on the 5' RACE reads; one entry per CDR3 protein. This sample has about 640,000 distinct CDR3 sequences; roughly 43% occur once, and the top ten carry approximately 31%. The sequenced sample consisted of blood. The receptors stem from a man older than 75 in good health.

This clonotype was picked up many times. This CDR3 reads CSAFEGWSYEQYF. CDR3 coding DNA: TGCAGTGCCTTTGAGGGGTGGTCCTACGAGCAGTACTTC. The chain joins TRBV20-1 to TRBJ2-7; D tentatively fits TRBD1 or TRBD2 (5 bases each). V was shortened by 6 bases and J by 1 base, with 13 bases between the two germline ends. Germline V lookup: CDR1 DFQATT, CDR2 SNEGSKA (reference sequence). The CDR3 sequence is 13 residues long.

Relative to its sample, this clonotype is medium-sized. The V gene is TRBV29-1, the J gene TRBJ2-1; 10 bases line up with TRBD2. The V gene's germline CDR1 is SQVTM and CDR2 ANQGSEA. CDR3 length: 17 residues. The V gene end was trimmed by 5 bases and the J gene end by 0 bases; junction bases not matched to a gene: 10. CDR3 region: CSVRTSGKGFSYNEQFF. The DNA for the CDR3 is TGCAGCGTTCGAACTAGCGGGAAGGGATTCTCCTACAATGAGCAGTTCTTC.